This is a list of T cell receptor beta chains from one sample in a study of beta chain features in type 1 diabetes. Clones were sequenced by immunoSEQ multiplex PCR, and TCRdb holds only the in-frame ones, with some missing. The sample includes about 240,000 clones, approximately 14% of them seen just once. Sequenced sample: naive CD4+ T cells from blood. The receptors were gathered from a man aged 25-40 years with type 1 diabetes. Each CDR3 is given with its conserved first and last residue. The order of the fields is clone size, CDR3 length, V gene, D gene, J gene, CDR3 DNA, CDR3 protein. D genes are given only for firm matches. Size tells how often a clone was seen (once, few, many) or the class of an expanded clone, and some rows leave it out.

clone_size: .
cdr3_length: 14
v_call: TRBV30
d_call: TRBD1
j_call: TRBJ2-2
cdr3_nt: TGTGCCTGGCTCCGGGACAGGGTGGTCGGGGAGCTGTTTTTT
cdr3_aa: CAWLRDRVVGELFF

clone_size: few
cdr3_length: 15
v_call: TRBV28
d_call: TRBD1
j_call: TRBJ1-5
cdr3_nt: TGTGCCAGCAGTGCAGACAGGGTCAGCAATCAGCCCCAGCATTTT
cdr3_aa: CASSADRVSNQPQHF

clone_size: few
cdr3_length: 14
v_call: TRBV5-4
d_call: TRBD1
j_call: TRBJ1-6
cdr3_nt: TGTGCCAGCAGCCGGGGACAGTTGGAGTCACCCCTCCACTTT
cdr3_aa: CASSRGQLESPLHF

clone_size: few
cdr3_length: 14
v_call: TRBV6-5
d_call: .
j_call: TRBJ1-2
cdr3_nt: TGTGCCAGCAGTTACTCAGGCGCAGGGTATGGCTACACCTTC
cdr3_aa: CASSYSGAGYGYTF

clone_size: .
cdr3_length: 14
v_call: TRBV6-5
d_call: TRBD1
j_call: TRBJ2-7
cdr3_nt: TGTGCCAGCAGTTCGGGACAGATCATTTACGAGCAGTACTTC
cdr3_aa: CASSSGQIIYEQYF

clone_size: few
cdr3_length: 11
v_call: TRBV5-6
d_call: .
j_call: TRBJ2-1
cdr3_nt: TGTGCCAGCAGCGCGTACAATGAGCAGTTCTTC
cdr3_aa: CASSAYNEQFF

clone_size: few
cdr3_length: 16
v_call: TRBV2
d_call: .
j_call: TRBJ2-3
cdr3_nt: TGTGCCAGCAGGGCCCGACTAGGAGCCGGCACAGATACGCAGTATTTT
cdr3_aa: CASRARLGAGTDTQYF

clone_size: few
cdr3_length: 13
v_call: TRBV6-6
d_call: .
j_call: TRBJ2-7
cdr3_nt: TGTGCCAGCAGCGAGGACGGGACCTACGAGCAGTACTTC
cdr3_aa: CASSEDGTYEQYF

clone_size: few
cdr3_length: 12
v_call: TRBV5-4
d_call: .
j_call: TRBJ2-7
cdr3_nt: TGTGCCAGCAGCCTCAGGGATGGCGAGCAGTACTTC
cdr3_aa: CASSLRDGEQYF

clone_size: .
cdr3_length: 12
v_call: TRBV30
d_call: .
j_call: TRBJ1-2
cdr3_nt: TGTGCCTGGAGAACAGAAAACTATGGCTACACCTTC
cdr3_aa: CAWRTENYGYTF

clone_size: few
cdr3_length: 12
v_call: TRBV5-4
d_call: .
j_call: TRBJ2-7
cdr3_nt: TGTGCCAGCAGTGGGAGCTCCTACGAGCAGTACTTC
cdr3_aa: CASSGSSYEQYF

clone_size: .
cdr3_length: 14
v_call: TRBV27
d_call: .
j_call: TRBJ2-1
cdr3_nt: TGTGCCAGCCGCCCGCGGGCTTCCGGCCATGAGCAGTTCTTC
cdr3_aa: CASRPRASGHEQFF

clone_size: few
cdr3_length: 13
v_call: TRBV27
d_call: .
j_call: TRBJ1-2
cdr3_nt: TGTGCCAGCAGCAACAGGGTAGGGGATGGCTACACCTTC
cdr3_aa: CASSNRVGDGYTF

clone_size: .
cdr3_length: 17
v_call: TRBV30
d_call: TRBD2
j_call: TRBJ2-3
cdr3_nt: TGTGCCTGGAGTGTAAGTCTGGCTAGCGGGATACCAGATACGCAGTATTTT
cdr3_aa: CAWSVSLASGIPDTQYF

clone_size: .
cdr3_length: 15
v_call: TRBV4-2
d_call: TRBD2
j_call: TRBJ2-1
cdr3_nt: TGTGCCAGCAGCCATGGACTAGAAATATACAATGAGCAGTTCTTC
cdr3_aa: CASSHGLEIYNEQFF

clone_size: few
cdr3_length: 15
v_call: TRBV10-3
d_call: TRBD2
j_call: TRBJ2-3
cdr3_nt: TGTGCCATCAGTGGCGGGAGGGTAGACACAGATACGCAGTATTTT
cdr3_aa: CAISGGRVDTDTQYF

clone_size: few
cdr3_length: 12
v_call: TRBV4-1
d_call: .
j_call: TRBJ1-2
cdr3_nt: TGCGCCAGCAGCTCCCCCGTCTATGGCTACACCTTC
cdr3_aa: CASSSPVYGYTF

clone_size: .
cdr3_length: 11
v_call: TRBV20-1
d_call: .
j_call: TRBJ1-4
cdr3_nt: TGCAGTGCACCGGGGAATGAAAAACTGTTTTTT
cdr3_aa: CSAPGNEKLFF

clone_size: few
cdr3_length: 15
v_call: TRBV30
d_call: TRBD1
j_call: TRBJ1-5
cdr3_nt: TGTGCCTGGAGTCTCGGACAGGGTGGATGGCAGCCCCAGCATTTT
cdr3_aa: CAWSLGQGGWQPQHF

clone_size: .
cdr3_length: 12
v_call: TRBV5-1
d_call: .
j_call: TRBJ2-3
cdr3_nt: TGCGCCAGCAGCTTGTTGGCGGGCACGCAGTATTTT
cdr3_aa: CASSLLAGTQYF

clone_size: few
cdr3_length: 15
v_call: TRBV30
d_call: TRBD1
j_call: TRBJ2-5
cdr3_nt: TGTGCCTGGAGTGTGGGGACAGGGGGTTGGGAGACCCAGTACTTC
cdr3_aa: CAWSVGTGGWETQYF

clone_size: few
cdr3_length: 13
v_call: TRBV7-9
d_call: .
j_call: TRBJ2-5
cdr3_nt: TGTGCCAGCAGCTTAGATGTCGGAGGGACCCAGTACTTC
cdr3_aa: CASSLDVGGTQYF

clone_size: .
cdr3_length: 17
v_call: TRBV9
d_call: .
j_call: TRBJ2-5
cdr3_nt: TGTGCCAGCAGCGTTGCCCCGCCGGGCAGGGGAAGGGAGACCCAGTACTTC
cdr3_aa: CASSVAPPGRGRETQYF

clone_size: few
cdr3_length: 14
v_call: TRBV5-1
d_call: .
j_call: TRBJ1-4
cdr3_nt: TGCGCCAGCAGCTTGGCGGAGGGTCATGAAAAACTGTTTTTT
cdr3_aa: CASSLAEGHEKLFF

clone_size: few
cdr3_length: 15
v_call: TRBV19
d_call: TRBD2
j_call: TRBJ2-3
cdr3_nt: TGTGCCAGTAGTACTAGCGGGAGGATCGCAGATACGCAGTATTTT
cdr3_aa: CASSTSGRIADTQYF